This is a list of T cell receptor beta chains from one sample in a study of beta chain features in type 1 diabetes. Libraries were prepared by immunoSEQ multiplex PCR; TCRdb keeps only in-frame clonotypes and omits some of them. The sample has 350,000 to 450,000 clones; roughly 14% are singletons. Sequenced sample: naive CD4+ T cells from blood. The receptors stem from a man younger than 40 in good health. Both conserved end residues are part of each CDR3. D genes are given only for firm matches. Size tells how often a clone was seen (once, few, many) or the class of an expanded clone, and some rows leave it out.

j_gene | d_gene | abundance | v_gene | CDR3aa | CDR3nt
TRBJ2-5 | TRBD1 | - | TRBV10-3 | CAISESRTGGSETQYF | TGTGCCATCAGTGAGTCGAGGACAGGGGGCTCAGAGACCCAGTACTTC
TRBJ2-1 | - | - | TRBV5-6 | CASSFGFEQFF | TGTGCCAGCAGCTTCGGATTTGAGCAGTTCTTC
TRBJ2-1 | - | many | TRBV29-1 | CSVRDGVINEQFF | TGCAGCGTCCGGGACGGGGTAATTAATGAGCAGTTCTTC
TRBJ2-3 | - | - | TRBV30 | CAWRPGGIYTQYF | TGTGCCTGGAGACCCGGCGGGATTTATACGCAGTATTTT
TRBJ1-6 | TRBD1 | few | TRBV23-1 | CASSHLEWTGGNSPLHF | TGCGCCAGCAGTCATCTAGAGTGGACAGGGGGGAATTCACCCCTCCACTTT
TRBJ2-7 | - | - | TRBV29-1 | CSVERAYEQYF | TGCAGCGTTGAAAGGGCCTACGAGCAGTACTTC
TRBJ2-6 | - | - | TRBV2 | CASRTGANVLTF | TGTGCCAGCCGGACAGGGGCCAACGTCCTGACTTTC
TRBJ2-1 | TRBD2 | - | TRBV19 | CASNPSGRGHEQFF | TGTGCCAGTAACCCTAGCGGCCGGGGACATGAGCAGTTCTTC
TRBJ1-1 | - | - | TRBV2 | CASSSDTEAFF | TGTGCCAGCAGTAGTGACACTGAAGCTTTCTTT
TRBJ2-5 | - | - | TRBV11-3 | CASSADRLETQYF | TGTGCCAGCAGTGCCGACAGGTTGGAGACCCAGTACTTC
TRBJ1-2 | - | - | TRBV7-8 | CASSPSTGLGGYGYTF | TGTGCCAGCAGCCCATCAACAGGGTTAGGAGGCTATGGCTACACCTTC
TRBJ2-1 | - | few | TRBV7-8 | CASSLAETAGTEQFF | TGTGCCAGCAGCTTAGCGGAAACTGCTGGGACTGAGCAGTTCTTC
TRBJ2-1 | TRBD1 | few | TRBV29-1 | CSLAPTGGFSDEQFF | TGCAGCCTCGCCCCCACAGGGGGTTTCTCTGATGAGCAGTTCTTC
TRBJ1-5 | - | - | TRBV11-2 | CASSFELNQPQHF | TGTGCCAGCAGCTTTGAACTAAATCAGCCCCAGCATTTT
TRBJ1-2 | TRBD1 | - | TRBV2 | CASSEGTGNGYTF | TGTGCCAGCAGTGAAGGGACAGGGAATGGCTACACCTTC
TRBJ2-3 | - | - | TRBV7-9 | CASSVTGPAIFGLYF | TGTGCCAGCAGCGTCACGGGACCCGCAATCTTCGGGTTGTATTTT
TRBJ2-7 | TRBD1 | few | TRBV27 | CASGLGQGAREQYF | TGTGCCAGCGGACTGGGACAGGGGGCCCGGGAGCAGTACTTC
TRBJ2-7 | - | few | TRBV27 | CASSARGPTSSYEQYF | TGTGCCAGCAGTGCCCGTGGACCTACGAGCTCCTACGAGCAGTACTTC
TRBJ2-5 | - | few | TRBV18 | CASSRSRETQYF | TGTGCCAGCTCACGGTCAAGAGAGACCCAGTACTTC
TRBJ2-1 | - | few | TRBV14 | CASSQWSAPHNEQFF | TGTGCCAGCAGCCAGTGGTCCGCCCCCCACAATGAGCAGTTCTTC
TRBJ2-6 | - | - | TRBV15 | CATSRPQGIGANVLTF | TGTGCCACCAGCAGGCCCCAGGGAATTGGGGCCAACGTCCTGACTTTC
TRBJ1-1 | - | few | TRBV7-2 | CASSLQGGNTEAFF | TGTGCCAGCAGCTTGCAGGGTGGGAACACTGAAGCTTTCTTT
TRBJ1-2 | - | - | TRBV14 | CASSQERGRLYGYTF | TGTGCCAGCAGCCAAGAGAGGGGCAGGCTCTATGGCTACACCTTC
TRBJ2-2 | TRBD2 | few | TRBV5-5 | CASSVLAALRF | TGTGCCAGCAGCGTACTAGCGGCGCTACGTTTT
TRBJ2-1 | - | few | TRBV7-6 | CASSLAGGVGNEQFF | TGTGCCAGCAGCTTAGCGGGGGGAGTAGGCAATGAGCAGTTCTTC
TRBJ1-2 | - | - | TRBV7-9 | CASSVGQTNYGYTF | TGTGCCAGCAGCGTAGGACAGACTAACTATGGCTACACCTTC
TRBJ2-3 | - | many | TRBV29-1 | CSVAGASSTDTQYF | TGCAGCGTTGCGGGGGCGTCTAGCACAGATACGCAGTATTTT
TRBJ2-7 | - | - | TRBV7-6 | CASSTSDIFYEQYF | TGTGCCAGCAGCACCTCGGACATCTTCTACGAGCAGTACTTC
TRBJ2-1 | - | few | TRBV7-2 | CASSLEGGSYNEQFF | TGTGCCAGCAGCTTGGAGGGCGGTTCCTACAATGAGCAGTTCTTC
TRBJ1-2 | TRBD1 | - | TRBV18 | CASSPRDRDGYTF | TGTGCCAGCTCACCAAGGGACAGGGATGGCTACACCTTC
TRBJ2-1 | - | few | TRBV5-1 | CASSWAAGQKHNEQFF | TGCGCCAGCAGCTGGGCAGCGGGACAGAAACACAATGAGCAGTTCTTC
TRBJ2-3 | - | - | TRBV6-5 | CASQRDSRGNTQYF | TGTGCCAGCCAACGGGACTCAAGGGGAAATACGCAGTATTTT
TRBJ2-1 | - | few | TRBV19 | CASSERTRGSYNEQFF | TGTGCCAGTAGTGAGAGGACGAGGGGCTCCTACAATGAGCAGTTCTTC
TRBJ2-2 | - | few | TRBV7-2 | CASKGDGNTGELFF | TGTGCCAGCAAGGGAGACGGGAACACCGGGGAGCTGTTTTTT
TRBJ2-7 | - | - | TRBV18 | CASSPQSGKGGEQYF | TGTGCCAGCTCACCACAATCCGGGAAAGGGGGTGAGCAGTACTTC
TRBJ2-7 | TRBD2 | few | TRBV10-3 | CAASNQASGSGEQYF | TGTGCCGCCAGCAATCAGGCTAGCGGTTCTGGAGAGCAGTACTTC
TRBJ2-1 | - | few | TRBV4-3 | CASSQEALVYNEQFF | TGCGCCAGCAGCCAAGAAGCCCTAGTTTACAATGAGCAGTTCTTC
TRBJ2-2 | TRBD2 | few | TRBV30 | CAWSPSAGLGAGELFF | TGTGCCTGGAGCCCCTCAGCGGGGTTGGGGGCCGGGGAGCTGTTTTTT
TRBJ2-4 | - | - | TRBV30 | CAWSVSSRGAKNIQYF | TGTGCCTGGAGTGTATCGTCTCGGGGAGCCAAAAACATTCAGTACTTC
TRBJ2-5 | - | - | TRBV30 | CAWSVRMVAKETQYF | TGTGCCTGGAGTGTGCGGATGGTGGCTAAAGAGACCCAGTACTTC
TRBJ2-7 | - | few | TRBV7-9 | CASTPGTTADEQYF | TGTGCCAGCACTCCCGGGACAACCGCTGACGAGCAGTACTTC
TRBJ2-1 | TRBD2 | many | TRBV30 | CAWKRREGSEQFF | TGTGCCTGGAAAAGGCGGGAGGGCAGTGAGCAGTTCTTC
TRBJ1-1 | - | - | TRBV7-9 | CASTLGVLDTEAFF | TGTGCCAGCACCCTGGGTGTTTTGGACACTGAAGCTTTCTTT
TRBJ1-5 | - | - | TRBV5-1 | CASSLGDNQPQHF | TGCGCCAGCAGCTTAGGGGACAATCAGCCCCAGCATTTT
TRBJ2-3 | - | - | TRBV4-3 | CASSHRRGVPDTQYF | TGCGCCAGCAGCCACCGTCGTGGGGTCCCAGATACGCAGTATTTT
TRBJ2-5 | TRBD1 | - | TRBV7-2 | CASSLYRGETQYF | TGTGCCAGCAGCTTATACAGGGGAGAGACCCAGTACTTC
TRBJ2-3 | - | - | TRBV10-3 | CAIAPREGTDTQYF | TGTGCCATCGCCCCTCGTGAGGGGACAGATACGCAGTATTTT
TRBJ1-1 | - | - | TRBV29-1 | CSVARGFGSEAFF | TGCAGCGTTGCCCGGGGATTTGGGTCTGAAGCTTTCTTT
TRBJ2-5 | - | few | TRBV18 | CASSPYMETQYF | TGTGCCAGCTCACCCTACATGGAGACCCAGTACTTC
TRBJ1-1 | - | - | TRBV29-1 | CSVGVRGVNTEAFF | TGCAGCGTTGGCGTACGAGGAGTGAACACTGAAGCTTTCTTT
TRBJ2-3 | TRBD1 | - | TRBV15 | CATSRGQGEDTQYF | TGTGCCACCAGCAGGGGACAGGGAGAGGATACGCAGTATTTT
TRBJ2-1 | - | - | TRBV6-5 | CASKEGLAREQFF | TGTGCCAGCAAGGAGGGATTGGCGAGGGAGCAGTTCTTC
TRBJ2-6 | - | - | TRBV5-1 | CASSLVGSGANVLTF | TGCGCCAGCAGCTTGGTGGGCTCTGGGGCCAACGTCCTGACTTTC
TRBJ2-3 | TRBD1 | few | TRBV9 | CASSFGQGADTQYF | TGTGCCAGCAGCTTCGGACAGGGGGCAGATACGCAGTATTTT
TRBJ1-3 | - | few | TRBV10-3 | CAISDPGESSGNTIYF | TGTGCCATCTCGGACCCCGGGGAAAGCTCTGGAAACACCATATATTTT
TRBJ1-5 | TRBD1 | - | TRBV2 | CASNGQVNQPQHF | TGTGCCAGCAACGGACAGGTCAATCAGCCCCAGCATTTT
TRBJ2-1 | - | few | TRBV12-5 | CASGLLVQRRSYNEQFF | TGTGCTAGTGGTTTGTTGGTACAGCGTCGCTCCTACAATGAGCAGTTCTTC
TRBJ2-3 | TRBD2 | - | TRBV29-1 | CSVEVGLAGADYTQYF | TGCAGCGTTGAAGTGGGACTAGCGGGAGCCGATTATACGCAGTATTTT